This section outlines one TCR beta chain sequence together with its context. The antigen is undetermined. The entry originates in a study of OX40 agonist ivuxolimab in advanced cancers. Across the whole study: Of the patients, three showed partial responses, one with hepatocellular carcinoma and two with cutaneous melanoma.

Method: immunoSEQ multiplex PCR; TCRdb's copy keeps in-frame clones and lacks some. The table records about 99,000 clones, more than 85% of them present only once. The germline gives CDR1 KGHSH, CDR2 LQKENI. CDR3 size: 13 residues. With 6 bases removed from V and 5 bases from J, the gap between germline ends came to 13 bases. The study, taken as a whole, reports: Among some nonresponders, normalized T-cell clonal expansion was also low. More expanded clones were found, on average, in CD8+ than in CD4+ T cells. Within 6 weeks, CD4+ and CD8+ blood T cells expanded clonally at 0.1 to 3.0 mg/kg.

The chain carries TRBV18 and TRBJ2-5, with D unclear. Specimen: CD4+ or CD8+ T cells sorted from blood, collected in a trial of the OX40 agonist ivuxolimab. This clonotype was obtained from an adult with an advanced solid tumor such as melanoma, head and neck, liver or kidney cancer. The CDR3 sequence: CASSPPGPETQYF. CDR3 DNA: TGTGCCAGCTCTCCCCCGGGCCCGGAGACCCAGTACTTC.